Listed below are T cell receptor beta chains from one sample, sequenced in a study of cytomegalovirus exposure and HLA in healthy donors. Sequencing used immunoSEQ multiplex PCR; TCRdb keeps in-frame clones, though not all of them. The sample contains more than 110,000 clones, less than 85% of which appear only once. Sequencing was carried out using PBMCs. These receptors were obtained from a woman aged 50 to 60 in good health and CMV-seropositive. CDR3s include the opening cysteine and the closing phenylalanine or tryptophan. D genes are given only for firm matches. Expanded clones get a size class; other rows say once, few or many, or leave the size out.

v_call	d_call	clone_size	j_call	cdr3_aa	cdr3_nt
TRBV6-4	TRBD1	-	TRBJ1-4	CASSGGQRHNEKLFF	TGTGCCAGCAGTGGGGGACAGCGGCATAATGAAAAACTGTTTTTT
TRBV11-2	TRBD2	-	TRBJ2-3	CASSSGLAGGVADTQYF	TGTGCCAGCAGCTCTGGACTAGCGGGGGGGGTGGCAGATACGCAGTATTTT
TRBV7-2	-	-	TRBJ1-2	CASSSQGYGYTF	TGTGCCAGCAGCTCACAGGGCTATGGCTACACCTTC
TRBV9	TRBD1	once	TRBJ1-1	CASSPLGQQNTEAFF	TGTGCCAGCAGCCCCCTGGGACAGCAGAACACTGAAGCTTTCTTT
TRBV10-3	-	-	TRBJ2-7	CAISVAYSYEQYF	TGTGCCATCAGTGTTGCCTACTCCTACGAGCAGTACTTC
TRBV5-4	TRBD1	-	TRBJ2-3	CASSQGQGTDTQYF	TGTGCCAGCAGCCAAGGACAGGGAACAGATACGCAGTATTTT
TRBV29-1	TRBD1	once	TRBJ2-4	CSALGVQGENIQYF	TGCAGCGCCCTCGGGGTGCAGGGGGAGAACATTCAGTACTTC
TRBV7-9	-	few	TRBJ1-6	CASSQRTAHNSPLHF	TGTGCCAGCAGCCAGCGGACAGCACATAATTCACCCCTCCACTTT
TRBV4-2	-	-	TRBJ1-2	CASSQASDFAYGYTF	TGTGCCAGCAGCCAAGCCTCAGATTTCGCCTATGGCTACACCTTC
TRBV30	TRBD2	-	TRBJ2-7	CAWSPSGTSGGSSYEQYF	TGTGCCTGGAGTCCCTCCGGGACTAGCGGGGGGAGCTCCTACGAGCAGTACTTC
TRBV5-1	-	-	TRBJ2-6	CASSLSLGGANVLTF	TGCGCCAGCAGTTTGTCTCTCGGGGGGGCCAACGTCCTGACTTTC
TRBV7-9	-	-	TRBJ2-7	CASGEGYEQYF	TGTGCCAGCGGTGAGGGCTACGAGCAGTACTTC
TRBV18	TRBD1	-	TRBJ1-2	CASSPGTGRANYGYTF	TGTGCCAGCTCACCCGGGACAGGGCGGGCTAACTATGGCTACACCTTC
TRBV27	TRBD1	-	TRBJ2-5	CASSLGQGGRQTQYF	TGTGCCAGCAGTTTAGGACAGGGTGGAAGGCAGACCCAGTACTTC
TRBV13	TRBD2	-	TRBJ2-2	CASSLVRGGPGELFF	TGTGCCAGCAGCTTAGTCCGGGGGGGCCCCGGGGAGCTGTTTTTT
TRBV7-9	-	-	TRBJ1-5	CASSILADQPQHF	TGTGCCAGCAGCATTCTCGCAGATCAGCCCCAGCATTTT
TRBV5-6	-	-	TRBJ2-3	CASSLGRGTQYF	TGTGCCAGCAGCTTGGGGAGGGGTACGCAGTATTTT